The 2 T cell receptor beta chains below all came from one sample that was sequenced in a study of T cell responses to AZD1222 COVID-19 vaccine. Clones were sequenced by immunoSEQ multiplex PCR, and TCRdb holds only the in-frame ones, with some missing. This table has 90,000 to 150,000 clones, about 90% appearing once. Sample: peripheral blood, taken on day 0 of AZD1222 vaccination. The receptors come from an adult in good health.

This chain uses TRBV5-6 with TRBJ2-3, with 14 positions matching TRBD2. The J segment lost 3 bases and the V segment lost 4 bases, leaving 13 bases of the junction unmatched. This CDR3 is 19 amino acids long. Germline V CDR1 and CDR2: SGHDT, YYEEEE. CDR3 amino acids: CASSGEGLAGVKGTDTQYF. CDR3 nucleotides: TGTGCCAGCAGCGGAGAGGGACTAGCGGGAGTAAAAGGAACAGATACGCAGTATTTT.

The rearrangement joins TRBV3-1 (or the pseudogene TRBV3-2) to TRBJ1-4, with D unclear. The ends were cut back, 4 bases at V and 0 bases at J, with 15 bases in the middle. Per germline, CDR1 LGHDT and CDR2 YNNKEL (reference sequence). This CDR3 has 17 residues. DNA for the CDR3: TGTGCCAGCAGCCCCCTAATGGCGGGAACAACTAATGAAAAACTGTTTTTT. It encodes CASSPLMAGTTNEKLFF.